This TCR beta chain was retrieved from a study of OX40 agonist ivuxolimab in advanced cancers. About the research overall: Dose-escalation patients suffered from hepatocellular carcinoma, melanoma, renal cell or head and neck cancer. Earlier treatment with anti-PD-1, anti-PD-L1 or anti-CTLA-4 was permitted, and 35% to 45% had received some.

Systemic immunosuppression or a history of autoimmune disease excluded patients. Looked up from germline, CDR1 is LNHDA and CDR2 is SQIVND (reference sequence). This CDR3 contains 18 residues. The J segment lost 2 bases and the V segment lost 4 bases, leaving 11 bases of the junction unmatched. Sequencing used immunoSEQ multiplex PCR; TCRdb keeps in-frame clones, though not all of them. The sample holds 45,000 to 65,000 clones, around nine tenths seen once. This receptor was taken from an adult with an advanced solid tumor such as melanoma, head and neck, liver or kidney cancer. Sequencing used CD4+ or CD8+ T cells sorted from blood, obtained in a trial of the OX40 agonist ivuxolimab. The chain employs TRBV19 and TRBJ2-7, with TRBD2 identical over 13 bases. CDR3 coding DNA: TGTGCCAGTAGTAAGACCGTAGCCGGGACTAGCGGGACCTACGAGCAGTACTTC. Residues: CASSKTVAGTSGTYEQYF.